This T cell receptor (beta chain) is from a study of HIV-infected patients and healthy controls. Across the whole study: A modest, significant CD4 rise occurred in about 85% of the 16 patients after three months of therapy. General study points: HLA types of the donors remained undetermined.

The repertoire came from unfractionated whole blood and reflected all unsorted peripheral T cells. This CDR3 is built from 18 residues. In germline, CDR1 is LGHNA, CDR2 YNFKEQ. V trimming: 2 bases; J trimming: 2 bases; junction bases outside the gene matches: 12. 400 to 550 ng RNA was reverse transcribed with alpha and beta constant-region primers. Separate chain-specific third strand synthesis with multiplexing indices produced the alpha and beta libraries. A 5' RACE adapter with a random hexamer and the SP2 primer site was joined to cDNA. TCRdb reprocessed the 5' RACE reads via MiXCR and lists one record per CDR3 protein. The table has approximately 9,300 distinct CDR3 sequences, 8.5% to 12% seen once. This clonotype was detected many times. The antigen is not known.

Sequenced material: blood, taken before antiretroviral therapy. The clonotype was recovered from an adult with HIV infection. This chain uses TRBV4-2 with TRBJ2-3; 8 bases agree with TRBD2. CDR3 DNA sequence: TGTGCCAGCAGCCAATTTGGGACTAGATCCTACTACACAGATACGCAGTATTTT. Encoded protein: CASSQFGTRSYYTDTQYF.